One sample yielded the 22 T cell receptor beta chains listed below, sequenced in a study of T cell changes during pregnancy in multiple sclerosis (dated by TCRdb to the late 2010s). The library came from the immunoSEQ multiplex PCR assay. Not all clones reach the TCRdb copy of this immuneACCESS table, which keeps in-frame sequences only. Checked studies attribute under half of the gap to unresolved V genes and leave the rest unexplained. Here the sample has approximately 30,000 clones; roughly 89% occur a single time. Together, the top ten hold about 4.8% of the sample. This sample comprised CD8+ T cells from peripheral blood mononuclear cells, obtained in the first trimester of pregnancy. The origin of the receptors is a female donor with multiple sclerosis, enrolled in a pregnancy study.

The sample holds one count of this clone. The J gene is TRBJ2-5, the V gene TRBV13; tentative D call: TRBD2 (5 bases). Trimming removed 5 bases from V and 4 bases from J, with 17 bases in between. Germline V lookup: CDR1 PRHDT, CDR2 FYEKMQ (reference sequence). This CDR3 has 15 residues. The CDR3, as DNA: TGTGCCAGCAGCGTCCTCCGGGAAATACTAGAGACCCAGTACTTC. It codes for CASSVLREILETQYF.

The J gene is TRBJ2-2, the V gene TRBV25-1; TRBD2 might be the D (7 bases). The germline V and J ends were trimmed by 7 bases and 4 bases, with 16 bases remaining between them. The CDR3 is 15 residues long. Germline-derived CDR1 and CDR2 are MGHDK and SYGVNS. Written as DNA, the CDR3 is TGTGCCAGCATACAACAGGGACTACTCACCGGGGAGCTGTTTTTT. This gives the protein CASIQQGLLTGELFF. The full variable domain, completed using reference TRBV25-1 and TRBJ2-2, is EADIYQTPRYLVIGTGKKITLECSQTMGHDKMYWYQQDPGMELHLIHYSYGVNSTEKGDLSSESTVSRIRTEHFPLTLESARPSHTSQYLCASIQQGLLTGELFFGEGSRLTVL.

This sequence joins TRBV5-6 and TRBJ2-3, with 9 bases fitting TRBD2. Germline assignment: CDR1 SGHDT and CDR2 YYEEEE. The CDR3 is made up of 16 amino acids. V shed 5 bases and J 2 bases; nucleotides not matched to a gene: 9. CDR3 DNA: TGTGCCAGCAGTTCTCTTAGACTAGCGGCCACAGATACGCAGTATTTT. It yields the protein CASSSLRLAATDTQYF.

The rearrangement joins TRBV7-9 to TRBJ1-5; D is unresolved. The CDR3 covers 14 residues. V lost 1 base and J lost 2, with 6 bases in between. Germline CDR1 and CDR2: SEHNR and FQNEAQ (reference sequence). The CDR3 spells CASSLGQGNQPQHF. The DNA for the CDR3 is TGTGCCAGCAGCTTAGGGCAGGGCAATCAGCCCCAGCATTTT.

The chain combines TRBV5-4 with TRBJ2-5; D is undetermined. The germline CDR1 and CDR2 sequences are SGHNT and YYREEE (reference sequence). Trimming took off 6 bases at V and 1 base at J, with 16 bases between the two ends. There are 15 residues in the CDR3. CDR3 sequence (DNA): TGTGCCAGCATCCTAGAACCAGCCTCCCAAGAGACCCAGTACTTC. Translation gives CASILEPASQETQYF.

The chain recombines TRBV5-4 with TRBJ2-1; D perhaps matches TRBD2 (6 bases). CDR1 and CDR2 from the germline V gene are SGHNT and YYREEE (reference sequence). V lost 4 bases to trimming and J lost 3 bases, with 11 bases between them. The CDR3 extends over 14 amino acids. Here the CDR3 reads CASSPWGDYNEQFF. CDR3 sequence (DNA): TGTGCCAGCAGCCCCTGGGGGGACTACAATGAGCAGTTCTTC.

The chain carries TRBV10-3 and TRBJ2-3; D is unclear. The germline CDR1 and CDR2 sequences are ENHRY and SYGVKD. The CDR3 sequence is 16 residues long. Trimming cost V 6 bases and J 2 bases, with 18 bases left between them. The CDR3 DNA sequence: TGTGCCATCAGCACCCTAAGTGATCAACTCACAGATACGCAGTATTTT. This codes for CAISTLSDQLTDTQYF.

The V gene is TRBV18, the J gene TRBJ2-7; 7 bases fit TRBD1. CDR1 is KGHSH and CDR2 is LQKENI in the germline V gene. The CDR3 has 14 residues. V dropped 3 bases and J dropped 0; count of bases not matched to a gene: 2. CDR3 protein: CASSPTGPSYEQYF. CDR3 bases: TGTGCCAGCTCACCGACAGGGCCCTCCTACGAGCAGTACTTC.

V is TRBV5-6 and J is TRBJ2-7; TRBD1 matches 11 bases. V lost 7 bases and J lost 4; bases outside the gene matches: 4. CDR3 length equals 13 residues. In germline, CDR1 is SGHDT, CDR2 YYEEEE. The CDR3 sequence is CASGQGAQYEQYF. Here the CDR3 DNA reads TGTGCCAGCGGACAGGGGGCGCAATACGAGCAGTACTTC.

This clone has more than one count but fewer than ten. The chain carries TRBV6-1 and TRBJ2-7, with 10 bases matching TRBD2. Germline lookup yields CDR1 MNHNS and CDR2 SASEGT. This CDR3 has 15 residues. The J segment lost 5 bases and the V segment lost 2 bases, leaving 6 bases of the junction unmatched. The CDR3 coding sequence is TGTGCCAGCAGTGAACTAGCGGGAGAGGAGGACGAGCAGTACTTC. Amino acid sequence: CASSELAGEEDEQYF.

The sample holds one count of this clone. CDR3 sequence reads: CASTPDTLSYEQYF. The CDR3 DNA follows: TGTGCCAGCACCCCAGACACCCTTTCCTACGAGCAGTACTTC. This chain uses TRBV27 with TRBJ2-7, with D uncertain. Trimming cost V 7 bases and J 1 base, with 14 bases left between them. Germline lookup yields CDR1 MNHEY and CDR2 SMNVEV (reference sequence). This CDR3 contains 14 residues.

V is TRBV2 and J is TRBJ2-7, with 7 bases aligning to TRBD1. Germline assignment: CDR1 SNHLY and CDR2 FYNNEI. V shed 8 bases and J 1 base; nucleotides not matched to a gene: 5. The CDR3 consists of 13 residues. The CDR3 loop is CASQGQFSYEQYF. Written as DNA, the CDR3 is TGTGCCAGCCAGGGACAGTTTTCCTACGAGCAGTACTTC.

This rearrangement joins TRBV5-6 to TRBJ2-3, with D perhaps matching TRBD2 (6 bases). Trimming left V 6 bases short and J 1 base short, with 27 bases between. This CDR3 contains 19 residues. Germline V gene lookup returns CDR1 SGHDT and CDR2 YYEEEE. The CDR3 coding sequence is TGTGCCAGCACCTCATTGGGGCAGGGCGGACTAATAGGCACAGATACGCAGTATTTT. This encodes CASTSLGQGGLIGTDTQYF. Using reference TRBV5-6 and TRBJ2-3 for the parts outside the CDR3, the full variable domain is DAGVTQSPTHLIKTRGQQVTLRCSPKSGHDTVSWYQQALGQGPQFIFQYYEEEERQRGNFPDRFSGHQFPNYSSELNVNALLLGDSALYLCASTSLGQGGLIGTDTQYFGPGTRLTVL.

The chain employs TRBV4-1 and TRBJ1-5, with unresolved D. V lost 3 bases and J 2 bases, leaving 8 bases between the germline ends. CDR3 length: 14 amino acids. Germline V gene sequence: CDR1 MGHRA, CDR2 YSYEKL. The CDR3 loop is CASSHPQGNQPQHF. The CDR3 DNA is TGCGCCAGCAGCCACCCCCAGGGCAATCAGCCCCAGCATTTT.

The chain combines TRBV13 with TRBJ2-5, with 12 bases matching TRBD2. The CDR3 is 16 amino acids. J gave up 5 bases and V 4 bases, and 8 bases lay outside the gene matches. Germline assignment: CDR1 PRHDT and CDR2 FYEKMQ (reference sequence). As DNA, the CDR3 is TGTGCCAGCAGCTCTAGCGGGAGGGCCGTGATGGAGACCCAGTACTTC. This sequence encodes CASSSSGRAVMETQYF. Full variable domain (missing parts from reference TRBV13 and TRBJ2-5): AAGVIQSPRHLIKEKRETATLKCYPIPRHDTVYWYQQGPGQDPQFLISFYEKMQSDKGSIPDRFSAQQFSDYHSELNMSSLELGDSALYFCASSSSGRAVMETQYFGPGTRLLVL.

The rearrangement uses TRBV29-1 and TRBJ2-5; 7 bases are shared with TRBD1. The germline V gene encodes CDR1 SQVTM and CDR2 ANQGSEA. The ends lost 1 base at V and 1 base at J; junction bases unmatched: 6. The CDR3 runs 15 residues. CDR3 sequence (DNA): TGCAGCGTTGAAGGGGGGACAGAACTCCAAGAGACCCAGTACTTC. Its protein product is CSVEGGTELQETQYF.

The count of this clone is one. V is TRBV4-1 and J is TRBJ2-7; 8 bases agree with TRBD2. This CDR3 is built from 14 residues. Germline V gene data show CDR1 as MGHRA and CDR2 as YSYEKL. Trimming took 3 bases from V and 0 from J; bases not matched to a gene: 1. Here the CDR3 DNA reads TGCGCCAGCAGCCACAGCGGGAGCTCCTACGAGCAGTACTTC. This encodes CASSHSGSSYEQYF.

A single count supports this clone. In nucleotides, the CDR3 is TGTGCCAGTATGGGAGGCGTAGGAGCTTTCTTT. Protein product: CASMGGVGAFF. The chain is built from TRBV19 and TRBJ1-1; D unclear. The CDR3 length is 11 residues. The ends were cut back, 7 bases at V and 10 bases at J, with 13 bases in the middle. From germline, CDR1 is LNHDA and CDR2 SQIVND (reference sequence).

This chain uses TRBV19 with TRBJ2-2, with a tentative D call TRBD1 (5 bases). CDR1 is LNHDA and CDR2 is SQIVND in the germline V gene (reference sequence). The CDR3 runs to 15 residues. Trimming removed 6 bases from V and 4 bases from J, with 15 bases in between. CDR3 protein: CASRSLGQGTGELFF. The DNA for the CDR3 is TGTGCCAGTAGGAGCCTTGGGCAGGGCACCGGGGAGCTGTTTTTT.

The rearrangement uses TRBV13 and TRBJ2-4; 9 nucleotides align to TRBD1. The CDR3 has 14 amino acids. Germline V lookup: CDR1 PRHDT, CDR2 FYEKMQ (reference sequence). J lost 7 bases, V lost 3 bases, and 4 bases had no gene match. Here the CDR3 DNA reads TGTGCCAGCAGCTTGGGGACAGGGAGGAACATTCAGTACTTC. It specifies CASSLGTGRNIQYF. The variable domain in full, completed from reference TRBV13 and TRBJ2-4, reads AAGVIQSPRHLIKEKRETATLKCYPIPRHDTVYWYQQGPGQDPQFLISFYEKMQSDKGSIPDRFSAQQFSDYHSELNMSSLELGDSALYFCASSLGTGRNIQYFGAGTRLSVL.

DNA for the CDR3: TGTGCCAGTAGTATCGACTCAGAGAATGAGCAGTTCTTC. This encodes CASSIDSENEQFF. This chain connects TRBV19 to TRBJ2-1; D is uncertain. In germline, CDR1 is LNHDA, CDR2 SQIVND (reference sequence). V was pared by 3 bases and J by 7 bases, with 10 bases between. The CDR3 length is 13 residues.

This sequence joins TRBV9 and TRBJ2-2; D might be TRBD1 (7 bases). CDR1 SGDLS and CDR2 YYNGEE come from the germline V gene. V lost 1 base and J lost 4, with 8 bases in between. The CDR3 length is 14 residues. The CDR3 DNA reads TGTGCCAGCAGCGTACAGGGGGGCACCGGGGAGCTGTTTTTT. This codes for CASSVQGGTGELFF.